One and the same sample provided the 28 T cell receptor beta chains below, sequenced in a study of OX40 agonist ivuxolimab in advanced cancers. Assay used: immunoSEQ multiplex PCR; TCRdb lists only in-frame clones, some missing. The sample contains roughly 100,000 clones, around 89% of which appear only once. This specimen consisted of CD4+ or CD8+ T cells sorted from blood, obtained in a trial of the OX40 agonist ivuxolimab. These receptors were collected from an adult with an advanced solid tumor such as melanoma, head and neck, liver or kidney cancer.

The V gene is TRBV29-1, the J gene TRBJ2-7, with D tentatively TRBD1 or TRBD2 (6 bases each). Germline values: CDR1 SQVTM, CDR2 ANQGSEA. The V end was cut by 4 bases, the J end by 3 bases, with 16 bases between. The CDR3 extends over 14 amino acids. The CDR3 here is CSVGGAYTYYEQYF. The CDR3 DNA is TGCAGCGTTGGGGGGGCGTACACCTACTACGAGCAGTACTTC.

CDR3 nucleotide sequence: TGTGCCAGCAGACAGGGGCACGAGCAGTACTTC. Translated: CASRQGHEQYF. This chain connects TRBV18 to TRBJ2-7; 8 positions agree with TRBD1. CDR1 is KGHSH and CDR2 is LQKENI in the germline V gene. J lost 5 bases, V lost 8 bases, and 2 bases had no gene match. This CDR3 spans 11 amino acids.

The chain links TRBV4-1 to TRBJ2-7; D unresolved. Germline values: CDR1 MGHRA, CDR2 YSYEKL. The V end lost 0 bases, the J end lost 2 bases, and 5 bases lay between the germline ends. The CDR3 covers 13 residues. The CDR3 is CASSQDVTYEQYF. Written as DNA, the CDR3 is TGCGCCAGCAGCCAAGATGTGACCTACGAGCAGTACTTC.

The table lists this clone with a count of one. J is TRBJ2-7 and V is TRBV7-6, with 9 bases matching TRBD1. This CDR3 comprises 17 residues. Germline V gene sequence: CDR1 SGHVS, CDR2 FNYEAQ. J lost 4 bases, V lost 0 bases, and 10 bases had no gene match. CDR3 protein: CASSLAGTGTGFYEQYF. The CDR3 nucleotides are TGTGCCAGCAGCTTAGCGGGGACCGGGACAGGGTTTTACGAGCAGTACTTC.

The J gene is TRBJ2-1, the V gene TRBV29-1, with 7 bases fitting TRBD2. Germline values: CDR1 SQVTM, CDR2 ANQGSEA. The CDR3 spans 13 residues. With 6 bases clipped from V and 2 bases from J, the junction kept 4 bases outside the gene matches. CDR3 coding DNA: TGCAGCGTCCTAGGACTAGCCTACAATGAGCAGTTCTTC. Translation gives CSVLGLAYNEQFF.

This clone was recorded only once. The J gene is TRBJ1-3, the V gene TRBV29-1; the match to TRBD1 covers 7 bases. CDR1 SQVTM and CDR2 ANQGSEA come from the germline V gene. V shed 7 bases, J shed 4 bases, and the junction held 7 bases outside the gene matches. This CDR3 has 13 residues. In DNA form, the CDR3 reads TGCAGCGCCAGCCCGGACAGGGGAAACACCATATATTTT. Translation gives CSASPDRGNTIYF. The whole variable domain, filled in from reference TRBV29-1 and TRBJ1-3, reads SAVISQKPSRDICQRGTSLTIQCQVDSQVTMMFWYRQQPGQSLTLIATANQGSEATYESGFVIDKFPISRPNLTFSTLTVSNMSPEDSSIYLCSASPDRGNTIYFGEGSWLTVV.

This clone was counted once. J is TRBJ2-1 and V is TRBV27; 15 bases fit TRBD2. CDR1 is MNHEY, CDR2 SMNVEV, per germline (reference sequence). V lost 2 bases to trimming and J lost 7 bases; unmatched junction nucleotides: 9. This CDR3 has 18 amino acids. CDR3 region: CASSLPSTGTSGRNEQFF. The CDR3 DNA reads as TGTGCCAGCAGTTTACCATCCACCGGGACTAGCGGGAGGAATGAGCAGTTCTTC.

V and J are TRBV11-3 and TRBJ2-2, with 7 bases that match TRBD1. CDR3 length equals 15 residues. Trimming took 6 bases from V and 1 from J; bases not matched to a gene: 5. Germline CDR1 reads SGHNT; CDR2 reads YENEEA. CDR3 DNA: TGTGCCAGCAGACGGGACAGACAGAACACCGGGGAGCTGTTTTTT. Translating gives CASRRDRQNTGELFF.

CDR3 sequence reads: CASRSEETQYF. CDR3 sequence (DNA): TGTGCCAGCCGATCCGAGGAGACCCAGTACTTC. This chain links TRBV21-1 with TRBJ2-5; TRBD2, the D gene given by the table, was not confirmed from the DNA. TRBV21-1 is an annotated pseudogene. The CDR3 loop spans 11 amino acids.

V and J are TRBV25-1 and TRBJ1-1, with a weak D call TRBD1 (6 bases). The CDR3 spans 15 residues. V gave up 2 bases and J gave up 2 bases, with 12 bases separating them. Germline assignment: CDR1 MGHDK and CDR2 SYGVNS. The CDR3 bases are TGTGCCAGCAGTGAACATGGACAGTCAAACACTGAAGCTTTCTTT. This sequence encodes CASSEHGQSNTEAFF.

This clone occurred once. The chain links TRBV6-6 to TRBJ2-7; the D gene is possibly TRBD2 (6 bases). Trimming took 5 bases from V and 3 from J, leaving 14 bases between them. The CDR3 runs to 14 residues. CDR1 is MNHNY and CDR2 is SVGAGI in the germline V gene (reference sequence). The CDR3 region is CASSDVAVDYEQYF. The CDR3 nucleotides read TGTGCCAGCAGTGACGTAGCGGTTGACTACGAGCAGTACTTC.

The rearrangement joins TRBV27 to TRBJ1-1; D may be TRBD1 (5 bases). CDR3 length: 14 residues. With 4 bases removed from V and 2 bases from J, the gap between germline ends came to 11 bases. Per the germline V gene, CDR1 is MNHEY and CDR2 is SMNVEV (reference sequence). CDR3 protein: CASSSTTANTEAFF. The CDR3 DNA reads as TGTGCCAGCAGTTCAACGACAGCCAACACTGAAGCTTTCTTT.

This sequence joins TRBV28 and TRBJ2-7; the D gene is possibly TRBD2 (6 bases). Trimming shortened V by 6 bases and J by 4 bases, and 7 bases separated the two germline ends. The CDR3 has 11 amino acids. Germline V gene lookup returns CDR1 MDHEN and CDR2 SYDVKM. The CDR3 DNA follows: TGTGCCAGCAGCGGGGGTTACGAGCAGTACTTC. Protein sequence: CASSGGYEQYF.

V is TRBV7-9 and J is TRBJ1-3; tentatively, D is TRBD1 (6 bases). Germline V gene data show CDR1 as SEHNR and CDR2 as FQNEAQ (reference sequence). Trimming removed 4 bases from V and 4 bases from J, with 17 bases in between. CDR3 length: 16 amino acids. The CDR3 DNA reads as TGTGCCAGCAGCTCAGCCAGGGGAAGTTTAGGAAACACCATATATTTT. As protein: CASSSARGSLGNTIYF. Based on the CDR3 plus reference TRBV7-9 and TRBJ1-3, the full variable domain is DTGVSQNPRHKITKRGQNVTFRCDPISEHNRLYWYRQTLGQGPEFLTYFQNEAQLEKSRLLSDRFSAERPKGSFSTLEIQRTEQGDSAMYLCASSSARGSLGNTIYFGEGSWLTVV.

The gene calls are TRBV18 and TRBJ2-5; unclear D gene. The germline V gene encodes CDR1 KGHSH and CDR2 LQKENI. V was cut by 2 bases and J by 0 bases, with 7 bases left in between. The CDR3 is made up of 14 amino acids. In DNA, the CDR3 is TGTGCCAGCTCACCAATAGCTTACCAAGAGACCCAGTACTTC. Its translation: CASSPIAYQETQYF.

In regard to this clone: At one end, the junction sequence differs from germline, possibly due to a read error. The chain carries TRBV7-3 and TRBJ2-1; D call uncertain. Germline CDR1 SGHTA, CDR2 FQGTGA. CDR3 length: 13 amino acids. The CDR3 nucleotides are TGTGCCAGCAGCCGCGACTCCCACAATGAGCAGTTCTTC. Protein sequence: CASSRDSHNEQFF.

The J gene is TRBJ2-5, the V gene TRBV7-9; D is perhaps TRBD1 (5 bases). Matching the DNA end better, TRBJ2-7 makes the J call doubtful. Germline V lookup: CDR1 SEHNR, CDR2 FQNEAQ (reference sequence). The CDR3 sequence is 14 residues long. CDR3 region: CASSLQGPSYEQYF. The CDR3 region has the DNA TGTGCCAGCAGCTTACAGGGCCCTTCCTACGAGCAGTACTTC.

This sequence joins TRBV21-1 and TRBJ1-6; the table's D call, TRBD1, has no DNA check behind it. TRBV21-1 is flagged as a pseudogene. The CDR3 length is 16 residues. CDR3 DNA sequence: TGTGCCAGCAGCAAAGCTTTGACAGGGGGCATCTCACCCCTCCACTTT. Encoded protein: CASSKALTGGISPLHF.

The rearrangement uses TRBV21-1 and TRBJ2-3. TRBV21-1 is a pseudogene locus. The CDR3 length is 15 residues. The CDR3 DNA sequence: TGTGCCAGCAGCCCGTGGGAGGGGGCCACAGATACGCAGTATTTT. Translating it yields CASSPWEGATDTQYF.

As to this clone: Distinct nucleotide sequences in the sample also encode this CDR3. The J gene is TRBJ2-7, the V gene TRBV21-1; TRBD1 reflects the table's D call only, with no check against the DNA. TRBV21-1 is a pseudogene. The CDR3 has 12 residues. The CDR3 loop reads CASSNPSYEQYF. The CDR3 DNA reads as TGTGCCAGCAGCAACCCATCCTACGAGCAGTACTTC.

CDR3 DNA: TGTGCCAGCAGCCTTAGCGGGAGGTACCAAGAGACCCAGTACTTC. It translates to CASSLSGRYQETQYF. The chain combines TRBV13 with TRBJ2-5, with 10 bases that match TRBD2. Germline trimming cut 5 bases from V and 0 bases from J; bases unmatched to any gene: 3. Per germline, CDR1 PRHDT and CDR2 FYEKMQ (reference sequence). This CDR3 contains 15 residues.

The chain carries TRBV6-1 and TRBJ2-7; D call uncertain. Deletions cut 4 bases from V and 2 bases from J, with 6 bases between. The CDR3 sequence is 12 residues long. The V gene's germline CDR1 is MNHNS and CDR2 SASEGT. CDR3 nucleotide sequence: TGTGCCAGCAGTGGCACTACCTACGAGCAGTACTTC. Translating gives CASSGTTYEQYF.

The chain recombines TRBV11-2 with TRBJ2-7; no firm D call. Trimming stripped 2 bases from V and 1 base from J, with 6 bases between. This CDR3 is 13 amino acids long. The V gene's germline CDR1 is SGHAT and CDR2 FQNNGV. The CDR3 DNA reads TGTGCCAGCAGCTTAACGGAATCCTACGAGCAGTACTTC. Its protein is CASSLTESYEQYF.

The chain couples TRBV6-6 to TRBJ2-7, with D possibly TRBD1 on 6 matching bases. In germline, CDR1 is MNHNY, CDR2 SVGAGI (reference sequence). The V end lost 6 bases, the J end lost 0 bases, and 12 bases lay between the germline ends. The CDR3 length is 14 residues. CDR3 nucleotides: TGTGCCAGCAGGCTTGACAGGAGCTCCTACGAGCAGTACTTC. Protein product: CASRLDRSSYEQYF.

The CDR3 DNA reads as TGCAGCGTTGAACTGGGACAGGGTAAGGGGACCCAGTACTTC. Protein: CSVELGQGKGTQYF. The chain couples TRBV29-1 to TRBJ2-5, with TRBD1 matching over 9 bases. The CDR3 totals 14 residues. In germline, CDR1 is SQVTM, CDR2 ANQGSEA. V shed 2 bases, J shed 7 bases, and the junction held 8 bases outside the gene matches.

The J gene is TRBJ1-3, the V gene TRBV10-1; D is ambiguous. Germline CDR1 WNHNN, CDR2 SYGVQD (reference sequence). The length of the CDR3 is 15 residues. With 7 bases removed from V and 4 bases from J, the gap between germline ends came to 17 bases. The CDR3 nucleotides are TGCGCCAGCATGGCGTCTGGCACAGCAGGAAACACCATATATTTT. Translation: CASMASGTAGNTIYF.

V is TRBV28 and J is TRBJ2-7; 8 bases match TRBD1. Germline CDR1 reads MDHEN; CDR2 reads SYDVKM. This CDR3 has 13 amino acids. The V gene end was trimmed by 7 bases and the J gene end by 5 bases; junction bases not matched to a gene: 7. The CDR3 coding sequence is TGTGCCAGCATGCGACAGGGGAGCAACGAGCAGTACTTC. It codes for CASMRQGSNEQYF.

The rearrangement uses TRBV28 and TRBJ2-2; 7 bases align to TRBD1. The CDR3 has 16 amino acids. CDR1 and CDR2 (germline): MDHEN, SYDVKM. The V and J ends lost 7 bases and 6 bases, in that order; junction bases with no gene match: 14. CDR3: CASIQPRWQGAGELFF. The CDR3 DNA sequence: TGTGCCAGCATACAACCGCGGTGGCAGGGGGCCGGGGAGCTGTTTTTT. The complete variable domain, with remaining parts taken from reference TRBV28 and TRBJ2-2, reads DVKVTQSSRYLVKRTGEKVFLECVQDMDHENMFWYRQDPGLGLRLIYFSYDVKMKEKGDIPEGYSVSREKKERFSLILESASTNQTSMYLCASIQPRWQGAGELFFGEGSRLTVL.